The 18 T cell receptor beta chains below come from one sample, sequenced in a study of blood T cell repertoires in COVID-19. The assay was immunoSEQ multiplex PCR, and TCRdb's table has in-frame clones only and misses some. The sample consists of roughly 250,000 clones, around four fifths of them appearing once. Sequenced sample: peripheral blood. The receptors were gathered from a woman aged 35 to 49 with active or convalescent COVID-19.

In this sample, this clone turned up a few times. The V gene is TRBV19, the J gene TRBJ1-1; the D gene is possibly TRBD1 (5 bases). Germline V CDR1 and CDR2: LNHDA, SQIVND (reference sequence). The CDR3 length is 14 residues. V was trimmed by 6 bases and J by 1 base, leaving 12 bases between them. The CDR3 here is CASSLGRWNTEAFF. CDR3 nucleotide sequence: TGTGCCAGTAGCCTGGGGCGTTGGAACACTGAAGCTTTCTTT.

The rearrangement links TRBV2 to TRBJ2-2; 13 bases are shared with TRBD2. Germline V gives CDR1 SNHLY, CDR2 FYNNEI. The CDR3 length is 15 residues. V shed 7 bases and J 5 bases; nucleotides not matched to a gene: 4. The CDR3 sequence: CASTPLAGGTGELFF. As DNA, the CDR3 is TGTGCCAGCACCCCACTAGCGGGGGGGACCGGGGAGCTGTTTTTT.

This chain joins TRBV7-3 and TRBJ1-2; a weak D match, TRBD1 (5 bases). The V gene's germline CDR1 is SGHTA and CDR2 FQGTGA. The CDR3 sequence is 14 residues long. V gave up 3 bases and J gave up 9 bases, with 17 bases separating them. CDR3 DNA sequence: TGTGCCAGCAGCTTGGTCGGGGGACGTGTTAGCTACACCTTC. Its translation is CASSLVGGRVSYTF.

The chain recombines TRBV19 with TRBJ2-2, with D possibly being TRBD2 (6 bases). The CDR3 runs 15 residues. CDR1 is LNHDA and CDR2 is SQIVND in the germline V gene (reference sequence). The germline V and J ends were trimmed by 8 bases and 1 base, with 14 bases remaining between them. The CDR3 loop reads CASCQAGKNTGELFF. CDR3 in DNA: TGTGCCAGTTGTCAGGCGGGAAAGAACACCGGGGAGCTGTTTTTT. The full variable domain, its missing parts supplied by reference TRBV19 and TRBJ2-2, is DGGITQSPKYLFRKEGQNVTLSCEQNLNHDAMYWYRQDPGQGLRLIYYSQIVNDFQKGDIAEGYSVSREKKESFPLTVTSAQKNPTAFYLCASCQAGKNTGELFFGEGSRLTVL.

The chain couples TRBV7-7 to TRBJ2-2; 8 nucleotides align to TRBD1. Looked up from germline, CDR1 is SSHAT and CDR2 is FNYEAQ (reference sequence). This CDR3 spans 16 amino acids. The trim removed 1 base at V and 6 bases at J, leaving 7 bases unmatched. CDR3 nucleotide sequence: TGTGCCAGCAGCTTAGGACGAGACAGGGGATCCGGGGAGCTGTTTTTT. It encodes CASSLGRDRGSGELFF.

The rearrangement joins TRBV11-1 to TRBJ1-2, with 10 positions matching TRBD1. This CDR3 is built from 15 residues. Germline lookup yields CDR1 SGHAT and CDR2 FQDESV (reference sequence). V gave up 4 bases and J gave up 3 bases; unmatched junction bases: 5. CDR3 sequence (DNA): TGTGCCAGCAGCTCTCCCGGGACAGGGGACTATGGCTACACCTTC. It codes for CASSSPGTGDYGYTF. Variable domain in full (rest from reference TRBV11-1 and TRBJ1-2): EAEVAQSPRYKITEKSQAVAFWCDPISGHATLYWYRQILGQGPELLVQFQDESVVDDSQLPKDRFSAERLKGVDSTLKIQPAELGDSAMYLCASSSPGTGDYGYTFGSGTRLTVV.

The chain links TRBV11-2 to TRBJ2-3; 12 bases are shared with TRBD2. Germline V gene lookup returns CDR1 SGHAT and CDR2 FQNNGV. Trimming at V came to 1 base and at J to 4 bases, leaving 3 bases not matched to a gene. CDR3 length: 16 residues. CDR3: CASSLGLAGEADTQYF. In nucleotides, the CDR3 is TGTGCCAGCAGCTTAGGACTAGCGGGGGAGGCAGATACGCAGTATTTT.

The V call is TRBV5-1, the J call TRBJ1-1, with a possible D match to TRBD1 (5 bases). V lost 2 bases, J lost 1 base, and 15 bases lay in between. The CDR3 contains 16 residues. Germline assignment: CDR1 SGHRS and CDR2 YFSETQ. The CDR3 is CASSLEPRGRNTEAFF. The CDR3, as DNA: TGCGCCAGCAGCTTAGAACCGCGGGGACGGAACACTGAAGCTTTCTTT.

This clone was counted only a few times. The CDR3 DNA reads as TGTGCCAGCAGCTCGGACAGGGGGCAAAGGGAGACCCAGTACTTC. Translation gives CASSSDRGQRETQYF. This chain joins TRBV3-1 (or the pseudogene TRBV3-2) and TRBJ2-5; 11 bases are a match to TRBD1. J gave up 5 bases and V 5 bases, and 7 bases lay outside the gene matches. Germline V CDR1 and CDR2: LGHDT, YNNKEL (reference sequence). The CDR3 has 15 residues.

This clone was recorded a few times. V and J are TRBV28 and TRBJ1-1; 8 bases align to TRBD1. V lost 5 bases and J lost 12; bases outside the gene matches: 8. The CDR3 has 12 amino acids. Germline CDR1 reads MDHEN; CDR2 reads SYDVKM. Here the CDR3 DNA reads TGTGCCAGCAGTCGAGACAGGGGTCCAACTTTCTTT. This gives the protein CASSRDRGPTFF.

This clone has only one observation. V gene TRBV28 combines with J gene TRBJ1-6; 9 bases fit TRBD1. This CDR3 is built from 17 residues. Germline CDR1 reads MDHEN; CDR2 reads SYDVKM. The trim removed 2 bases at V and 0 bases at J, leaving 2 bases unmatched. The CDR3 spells CASSLGQGISYNSPLHF. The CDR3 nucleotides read TGTGCCAGCAGTTTAGGACAGGGGATCTCCTATAATTCACCCCTCCACTTT.

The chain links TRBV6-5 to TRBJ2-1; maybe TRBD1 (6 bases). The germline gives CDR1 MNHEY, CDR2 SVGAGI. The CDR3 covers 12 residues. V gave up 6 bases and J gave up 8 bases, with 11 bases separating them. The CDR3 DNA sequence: TGTGCCAGCAGGACACAGGGATATGAGCAGTTCTTC. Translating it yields CASRTQGYEQFF.

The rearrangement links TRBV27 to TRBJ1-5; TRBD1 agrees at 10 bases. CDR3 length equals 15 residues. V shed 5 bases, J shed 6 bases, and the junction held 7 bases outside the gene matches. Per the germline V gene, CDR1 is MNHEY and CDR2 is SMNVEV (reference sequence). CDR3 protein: CASSPGTGASQPQHF. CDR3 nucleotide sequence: TGTGCCAGCAGTCCCGGGACAGGGGCGAGTCAGCCCCAGCATTTT.

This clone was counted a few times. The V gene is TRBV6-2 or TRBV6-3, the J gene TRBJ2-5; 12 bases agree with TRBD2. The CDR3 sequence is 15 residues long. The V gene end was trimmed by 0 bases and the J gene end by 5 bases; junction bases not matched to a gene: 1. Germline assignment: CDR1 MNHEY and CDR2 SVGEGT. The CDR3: CASSYSTSGGETQYF. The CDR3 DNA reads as TGTGCCAGCAGTTACTCGACTAGCGGGGGCGAGACCCAGTACTTC.

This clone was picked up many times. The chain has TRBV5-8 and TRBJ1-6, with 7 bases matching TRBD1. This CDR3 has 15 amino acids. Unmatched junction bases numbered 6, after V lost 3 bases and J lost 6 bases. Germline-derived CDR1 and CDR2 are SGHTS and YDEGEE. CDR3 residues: CASSSPGQLNSPLHF. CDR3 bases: TGTGCCAGCAGCTCTCCGGGACAGCTTAATTCACCCCTCCACTTT.

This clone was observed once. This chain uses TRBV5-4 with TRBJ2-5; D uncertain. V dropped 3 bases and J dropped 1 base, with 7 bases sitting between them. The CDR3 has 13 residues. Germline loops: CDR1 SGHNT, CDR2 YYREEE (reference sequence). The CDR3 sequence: CASSSILQETQYF. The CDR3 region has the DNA TGTGCCAGCAGCTCTATACTCCAAGAGACCCAGTACTTC.

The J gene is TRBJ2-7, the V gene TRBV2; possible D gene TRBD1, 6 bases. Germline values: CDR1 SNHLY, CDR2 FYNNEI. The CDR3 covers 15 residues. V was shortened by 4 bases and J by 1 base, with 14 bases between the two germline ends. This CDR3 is CASSAVNRASYEQYF. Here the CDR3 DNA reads TGTGCCAGCAGTGCGGTCAACAGGGCATCCTACGAGCAGTACTTC.

The DNA for the CDR3 is TGTGCCAGCAGCCCCGCCGGGACAGGGGCCTCCTATAATTCACCCCTCCACTTT. This codes for CASSPAGTGASYNSPLHF. The chain has TRBV11-2 and TRBJ1-6; 10 bases align to TRBD1. Germline loops: CDR1 SGHAT, CDR2 FQNNGV. The CDR3 has 18 residues. V lost 5 bases to trimming and J lost 0 bases; unmatched junction nucleotides: 7.